This TCR beta chain was sequenced in a study of T cell responses to AZD1222 COVID-19 vaccine. At the level of the study: The analysis combined second doses at about 4 or about 12 weeks.

Sequenced by immunoSEQ multiplex PCR; TCRdb stores in-frame clones only, minus some. The sample has more than 70,000 clones, under 95% seen once; the top ten hold more than 4%. Comment on this clone: No antigen is known for it.

Germline V CDR1 and CDR2: MNHNS, SASEGT. V was pared by 3 bases and J by 10 bases, with 21 bases between. This CDR3 has 15 residues. Study observations and caveats: Researchers took repertoire samples only after the peak T cell response had come. Close to half of all spike-specific TCRs reportedly target regions of the variants that are unmutated. Baseline serostatus was positive in only six AZD1222 recipients.

Here the sequenced sample was peripheral blood, taken on day 0 of AZD1222 vaccination. This receptor was taken from an adult in good health. The rearrangement uses TRBV6-1 and TRBJ1-1; perhaps TRBD1 as D (6 bases). This CDR3 is CASSDLIQGLKPAFF. The CDR3 DNA reads TGTGCCAGCAGTGACCTAATACAGGGCCTAAAGCCAGCTTTCTTT.